This entry lists 24 T cell receptor beta chains sequenced from one sample in a study of response to subunit inactivated influenza vaccine. One entry per CDR3 protein, called by TCRdb with MiXCR from the RT-PCR reads. The sample has around 650,000 distinct CDR3 sequences, 15% to 17% seen once. Sequencing used PBMCs from blood, obtained 11 to 12 days after vaccination. The receptors stem from a man aged 45-60 years who received an inactivated influenza vaccine.

V usage is TRBV28 and J usage is TRBJ2-7, with 7 bases fitting TRBD1. Trimming took 4 bases from V and 1 from J; bases not matched to a gene: 13. Germline V gives CDR1 MDHEN, CDR2 SYDVKM. CDR3 length: 17 amino acids. CDR3: CASSWDSPRSRSYEQYF. CDR3 coding DNA: TGTGCCAGCAGTTGGGACAGCCCGAGGAGCCGGTCCTACGAGCAGTACTTC.

The chain couples TRBV2 to TRBJ1-2; possibly TRBD1 for D (6 bases). The V and J ends lost 6 bases and 4 bases respectively, with 15 bases between them. In germline, CDR1 is SNHLY, CDR2 FYNNEI. The CDR3 covers 14 residues. CDR3 in DNA: TGTGCCAGCAGGAGGGGGGTCGCAGGCTATGGCTACACCTTC. Protein product: CASRRGVAGYGYTF.

This rearrangement joins TRBV6-1 to TRBJ2-6; 10 bases map to TRBD1. From germline, CDR1 is MNHNS and CDR2 SASEGT. The V gene end was trimmed by 7 bases and the J gene end by 0 bases; junction bases not matched to a gene: 3. The CDR3 loop spans 16 amino acids. The CDR3 region has the DNA TGTGCCAGCATGGACAGGGGGGTCTCTGGGGCCAACGTCCTGACTTTC. This sequence encodes CASMDRGVSGANVLTF.

A few counts support this clonotype. The chain uses TRBV5-1 and TRBJ2-3, with 9 bases aligning to TRBD1. J was trimmed by 3 bases and V by 4 bases; bases with no gene match: 6. The CDR3 length is 15 residues. Germline CDR1 SGHRS, CDR2 YFSETQ. The CDR3 loop reads CASSPTTGGTDTQYF. The CDR3 region has the DNA TGCGCCAGCAGCCCGACGACAGGGGGGACAGATACGCAGTATTTT. The variable domain in full, completed from reference TRBV5-1 and TRBJ2-3, reads KAGVTQTPRYLIKTRGQQVTLSCSPISGHRSVSWYQQTPGQGLQFLFEYFSETQRNKGNFPGRFSGRQFSNSRSEMNVSTLELGDSALYLCASSPTTGGTDTQYFGPGTRLTVL.

This chain joins TRBV5-1 and TRBJ2-1; 8 bases align to TRBD2. The V and J ends lost 0 bases and 9 bases, in that order; junction bases with no gene match: 8. The length of the CDR3 is 15 residues. Per germline, CDR1 SGHRS and CDR2 YFSETQ. CDR3 in DNA: TGCGCCAGCAGCTTGGCCGACCTAGCGGGCGGTGAGCAGTTCTTC. This sequence encodes CASSLADLAGGEQFF.

The gene calls are TRBV5-1 and TRBJ2-3; 10 nucleotides match TRBD2. CDR1 is SGHRS and CDR2 is YFSETQ in the germline V gene. The CDR3 is 15 residues long. The ends lost 5 bases at V and 4 bases at J; junction bases unmatched: 7. CDR3 DNA: TGCGCCAGCAGTCTTCTAGCGGGAGCGGCAGATACGCAGTATTTT. Amino acid sequence: CASSLLAGAADTQYF.

This clonotype has more than one count but fewer than ten. The chain joins TRBV25-1 to TRBJ2-6; no reliable D call. Germline V lookup: CDR1 MGHDK, CDR2 SYGVNS. Trimming took off 4 bases at V and 4 bases at J, with 17 bases between the two ends. The CDR3 has 17 amino acids. In DNA, the CDR3 is TGTGCCAGCAGTGGGGCCCTACTGGGTACCGGGGCCAACGTCCTGACTTTC. The encoded protein is CASSGALLGTGANVLTF.

The V call is TRBV5-1, the J call TRBJ2-1; 8 nucleotides line up with TRBD1. Trimming removed 1 base from V and 7 bases from J; junction bases left unmatched: 7. The CDR3 runs 15 residues. Germline loops: CDR1 SGHRS, CDR2 YFSETQ. This CDR3 is CASSLLTGEVNEQFF. CDR3 coding DNA: TGCGCCAGCAGCTTGTTGACAGGGGAGGTGAATGAGCAGTTCTTC.

The V gene is TRBV9, the J gene TRBJ2-2; no definite D call. The ends were cut back, 0 bases at V and 0 bases at J, with 9 bases in the middle. Germline V CDR1 and CDR2: SGDLS, YYNGEE. This CDR3 comprises 16 residues. The CDR3 DNA reads TGTGCCAGCAGCGTAGGTCAGAGCTCGAACACCGGGGAGCTGTTTTTT. Its protein product is CASSVGQSSNTGELFF.

This clonotype turned up a few times. The V and J genes are TRBV15 and TRBJ2-1, with no clear D. Germline loops: CDR1 LNHNV, CDR2 YYDKDF (reference sequence). Trimming removed 3 bases from V and 0 bases from J, with 15 bases in between. This CDR3 has 17 residues. The CDR3 here is CATSRGSLVGSYNEQFF. As DNA, the CDR3 is TGTGCCACCAGCAGGGGATCCCTAGTAGGCTCCTACAATGAGCAGTTCTTC.

V gene TRBV9 combines with J gene TRBJ2-2, with D maybe TRBD1 (6 bases). The germline V gene encodes CDR1 SGDLS and CDR2 YYNGEE. Trimming cost V 4 bases and J 4 bases, with 17 bases left between them. This CDR3 is 16 amino acids long. CDR3 nucleotides: TGTGCCAGCAGCATCGGGACAACCCTGAGCACCGGGGAGCTGTTTTTT. Its protein product is CASSIGTTLSTGELFF.

This clonotype was found a few times. This chain connects TRBV6-5 to TRBJ2-5; a possible D gene is TRBD2 (5 bases). With 0 bases removed from V and 1 base from J, the gap between germline ends came to 12 bases. In germline, CDR1 is MNHEY, CDR2 SVGAGI. The length of the CDR3 is 16 residues. The CDR3 bases are TGTGCCAGCAGTTACTCAACTAGTTGGGGCCAAGAGACCCAGTACTTC. This codes for CASSYSTSWGQETQYF.

This clonotype was observed at least ten times. The chain is built from TRBV7-2 and TRBJ1-2; D is unresolved. Germline V gene data show CDR1 as SGHTA and CDR2 as FQGNSA. Trimming stripped 3 bases from V and 2 bases from J, with 10 bases between. The CDR3 sequence is 14 residues long. CDR3 nucleotides: TGTGCCAGCAGCTTGGGCAGCCTGAACTATGGCTACACCTTC. It translates to CASSLGSLNYGYTF.

The gene calls are TRBV6-1 and TRBJ2-1; 12 bases match TRBD2. The trim removed 6 bases at V and 2 bases at J, leaving 5 bases unmatched. The CDR3 spans 16 residues. Per germline, CDR1 MNHNS and CDR2 SASEGT. The CDR3 sequence is CASRAGLAGTYNEQFF. The CDR3 coding sequence is TGTGCCAGCAGAGCTGGACTAGCGGGGACCTACAATGAGCAGTTCTTC.

The V call is TRBV6-1, the J call TRBJ1-4; the D gene is possibly TRBD1 (6 bases). Germline V gene lookup returns CDR1 MNHNS and CDR2 SASEGT. V gave up 3 bases and J gave up 8 bases, with 16 bases separating them. The CDR3 totals 15 residues. For the CDR3, the DNA is TGTGCCAGCAGTGAGCAACAGGGTAGTGGGGAAAAACTGTTTTTT. Residues: CASSEQQGSGEKLFF.

This clonotype showed up just a few times. The J gene is TRBJ2-3, the V gene TRBV12-3 or TRBV12-4, with D tentatively TRBD1 (8 bases). The CDR3 is 14 residues long. V shed 4 bases and J shed 5 bases, with 13 bases lying between them. CDR3 residues: CASSYRGGKDTQYF. The CDR3 DNA reads as TGTGCCAGCAGTTACAGGGGGGGGAAAGATACGCAGTATTTT.

This clonotype has a handful of counts. This chain connects TRBV7-3 to TRBJ2-1; 13 bases match TRBD2. CDR1 is SGHTA, CDR2 FQGTGA, per germline. Germline trimming cut 2 bases from V and 6 bases from J; bases unmatched to any gene: 13. The CDR3 runs 19 residues. DNA for the CDR3: TGTGCCAGCAGCTTACAGGGACTAGCGGGAAGAGTGGTAAGCAATGAGCAGTTCTTC. Translated, it gives CASSLQGLAGRVVSNEQFF.

The chain links TRBV27 to TRBJ1-5; a weak D match, TRBD1 (6 bases). Germline CDR1 MNHEY, CDR2 SMNVEV (reference sequence). Trimming shortened V by 3 bases and J by 5 bases, and 11 bases separated the two germline ends. The CDR3 covers 14 residues. CDR3 region: CASSFRTADQPQHF. The CDR3 nucleotides are TGTGCCAGCAGTTTCCGGACAGCCGATCAGCCCCAGCATTTT.

This chain connects TRBV5-5 to TRBJ2-5; 9 positions agree with TRBD1. Trimming at V came to 4 bases and at J to 5 bases, leaving 12 bases not matched to a gene. Germline V gene lookup returns CDR1 SGHKS and CDR2 YYEKEE (reference sequence). The CDR3 covers 16 residues. Here the CDR3 reads CASSTYRDRVKETQYF. The CDR3 region has the DNA TGTGCCAGCAGCACCTATAGGGACAGGGTAAAGGAGACCCAGTACTTC.

This clonotype was seen more than once but under ten times. The rearrangement uses TRBV11-2 and TRBJ1-4; a possible D gene is TRBD1 (5 bases). V gave up 3 bases and J gave up 2 bases, with 10 bases separating them. The CDR3 covers 15 residues. Germline CDR1 and CDR2: SGHAT and FQNNGV. CDR3 loop: CASSFSAGTNEKLFF. CDR3 bases: TGTGCCAGCAGCTTTTCTGCAGGGACTAATGAAAAACTGTTTTTT. Complete variable domain (other parts from reference TRBV11-2 and TRBJ1-4): EAGVAQSPRYKIIEKRQSVAFWCNPISGHATLYWYQQILGQGPKLLIQFQNNGVVDDSQLPKDRFSAERLKGVDSTLKIQPAKLEDSAVYLCASSFSAGTNEKLFFGSGTQLSVL.

The chain employs TRBV19 and TRBJ1-1; tentative D call: TRBD1 (6 bases). Germline CDR1 reads LNHDA; CDR2 reads SQIVND (reference sequence). The ends were cut back, 5 bases at V and 1 base at J, with 11 bases in the middle. The CDR3 length is 14 residues. CDR3 DNA sequence: TGTGCCAGTAGTTCCGGGACATGGAACACTGAAGCTTTCTTT. Translating gives CASSSGTWNTEAFF.

V gene TRBV5-1 combines with J gene TRBJ2-1; TRBD1 matches 9 bases. The CDR3 spans 15 residues. With 4 bases clipped from V and 6 bases from J, the junction kept 8 bases outside the gene matches. CDR1 and CDR2 from the germline V gene are SGHRS and YFSETQ. CDR3 nucleotides: TGCGCCAGCAGCAAAGGGACAGGGTTGGGCAATGAGCAGTTCTTC. This translates into CASSKGTGLGNEQFF.

The DNA of the CDR3 is TGCAGTGCAAGGACTAGCGGGACTCAAGAGACCCAGTACTTC. This sequence encodes CSARTSGTQETQYF. The rearrangement uses TRBV20-1 and TRBJ2-5; TRBD2 matches at 12 bases. V lost 6 bases, J lost 2 bases, and 4 bases stayed unmatched. Germline values: CDR1 DFQATT, CDR2 SNEGSKA (reference sequence). The CDR3 runs to 14 residues.

This clonotype was picked up a small number of times. V is TRBV4-3 and J is TRBJ2-3; D remains ambiguous. CDR1 and CDR2 (germline): LGHNA, YSLEER. The CDR3 sequence is 14 residues long. Trimming cost V 5 bases and J 7 bases, with 16 bases left between them. CDR3 protein: CASSSLNSRHTQYF. The CDR3 DNA is TGCGCCAGCAGCTCCCTTAATTCGAGACATACGCAGTATTTT.